This entry is about one T cell receptor beta chain. In the study's own analysis: Counts of nucleated cells, estimated from reference gene primer amplification, were obtained. Repertoires were generated with immunoSEQ multiplex PCR, while TCRdb's copy carries only in-frame clones and drops some. V and J calls and clone size are as listed in that table; D and trimming were resolved from the DNA. Of approximately 120,000 clones detected, roughly 84% appear once; the ten largest clones hold about 1.2%. The sample comes from a study of blood T cell repertoires in COVID-19. Study summary: The United States, Italy and Spain provided the acute and convalescent COVID-19 samples. PBMCs, B-cell-depleted T cells, or T cells were the source of the cDNA or gDNA that made up the material.

The CDR3 length is 15 residues. V was pared by 3 bases and J by 4 bases, with 6 bases of the junction left unmatched. Germline-derived CDR1 and CDR2 are ENHRY and SYGVKD. Sequenced: peripheral blood. The J gene is TRBJ2-7, the V gene TRBV10-3; 10 bases are a match to TRBD2. This sequence originates from a woman of 80 years or more with acute or convalescent COVID-19. The chain's CDR3 is CAISEIAGGPYEQYF. In DNA, the CDR3 is TGTGCCATCAGTGAAATAGCGGGGGGTCCTTACGAGCAGTACTTC.